The clone carrying this TCR beta chain was seen at least ten times. The antigen is unknown. Amplified regions were TCR beta CDR3 sequences from RNA transcripts. HTBI primers were used for first-round RT-PCR of the TCR CDR3. Each CDR3 protein gets one entry after TCRdb re-called the multiplex PCR reads with MiXCR. The sample lists about 610,000 distinct CDR3 sequences, about 15% occurring once. The data stem from a study of T cells in Graves' hyperthyroidism and ophthalmopathy. Findings and limits, study-wide: Blood also contained most expanded thyroid clonotypes above 0.001.

The CDR3 consists of 16 residues. Per the germline V gene, CDR1 is MDHEN and CDR2 is SYDVKM. With 3 bases clipped from V and 0 bases from J, the junction kept 6 bases outside the gene matches. The sample consisted of blood. This TCR came from a woman aged 35 to 49 with Graves' ophthalmopathy. V gene TRBV28 combines with J gene TRBJ1-1, with TRBD1 matching over 8 bases. The DNA of the CDR3 is TGTGCCAGCAGTTTCGGCAGGGGGCTAATGAACACTGAAGCTTTCTTT. Translating gives CASSFGRGLMNTEAFF.